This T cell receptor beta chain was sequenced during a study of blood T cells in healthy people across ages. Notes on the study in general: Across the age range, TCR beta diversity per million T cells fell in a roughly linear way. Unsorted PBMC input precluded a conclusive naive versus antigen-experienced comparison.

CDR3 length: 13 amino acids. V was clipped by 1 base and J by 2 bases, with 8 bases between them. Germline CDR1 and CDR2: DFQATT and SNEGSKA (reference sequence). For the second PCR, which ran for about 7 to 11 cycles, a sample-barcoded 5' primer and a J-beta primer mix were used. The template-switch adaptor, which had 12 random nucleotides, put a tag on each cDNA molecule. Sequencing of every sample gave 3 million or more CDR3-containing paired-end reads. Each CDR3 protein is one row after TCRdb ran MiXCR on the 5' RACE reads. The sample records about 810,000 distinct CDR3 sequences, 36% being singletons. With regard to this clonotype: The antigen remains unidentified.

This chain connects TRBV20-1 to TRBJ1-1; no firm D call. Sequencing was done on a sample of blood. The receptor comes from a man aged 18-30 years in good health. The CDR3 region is CSARVSENTEAFF. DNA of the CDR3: TGCAGTGCTAGAGTGTCGGAAAACACTGAAGCTTTCTTT.